The entry that follows covers one T cell receptor (beta chain) sequence. The antigen is undetermined. A read error may account for a junction end that differs from germline. RNA was extracted from bulk tissue without any cell sorting. Donors were chemotherapy-naive, newly diagnosed lung cancer surgical patients in China, August–late 2014. The record originates from a study of tumor and adjacent non-tumor tissue in lung cancer. Study-wide results and caveats: Shorter survival was associated with higher TCR diversity in tumors.

The CDR3 sequence is 13 residues long. TCRbeta libraries were built with three rounds of nested PCR, modified from ARM-PCR. TCRdb processed the multiplex PCR reads anew with MiXCR; each CDR3 protein has one entry. The repertoire consists of over 60,000 distinct CDR3 sequences, with 75% to 90% occurring once and the leading ten covering roughly 15%. The chain combines TRBV12-3 or TRBV12-4 with TRBJ2-2; D may be TRBD2 (6 bases). This TCR was recovered from a woman between 45 and 65 years old with non-small cell lung cancer. Sequencing was done on a sample of lung tumor tissue. In nucleotides, the CDR3 is TGTGCCACTCCCGGGGGAAACACCGGGGAGCTGTTATTT. Protein product: CATPGGNTGELLF.